This is a list of T cell receptor beta chains from one sample in a study of blood T cell repertoires in COVID-19. Produced via immunoSEQ multiplex PCR; TCRdb's table is partial and in-frame only. Of 200,000 to 250,000 clones listed, around 89% were seen once; the top ten hold about 3.5%. The specimen sequenced was PBMCs or T cells enriched from blood (not recorded which). These receptors were obtained from a woman aged 18-35 years in a cohort exposed to, infected with or recovered from COVID-19 (not recorded which). Both conserved end residues are part of each CDR3. D genes are given only for firm matches. Expanded clones are given a class, and other clones once, few, many or no size at all.

CDR3aa,CDR3nt,v_gene,d_gene,j_gene,abundance
CATTRDRGNNQPQHF,TGTGCCACCACCCGCGACCGGGGGAACAATCAGCCCCAGCATTTT,TRBV15,-,TRBJ1-5,-
CATKRGLAGGYEQYF,TGTGCCACCAAACGGGGACTAGCGGGAGGTTACGAGCAGTACTTC,TRBV2,TRBD2,TRBJ2-7,-
CASSRDREGYGYTF,TGTGCCAGCAGCCGGGACAGGGAAGGCTATGGCTACACCTTC,TRBV7-3,TRBD1,TRBJ1-2,-
CASSPSGKLFF,TGTGCCAGCAGCCCATCGGGAAAACTGTTTTTT,TRBV6-2/TRBV6-3,-,TRBJ1-4,once
CASSQDPYPEQFF,TGTGCCAGCAGCCAAGATCCCTATCCTGAGCAGTTCTTC,TRBV4-2,-,TRBJ2-1,-
CASSPGVGNQPQHF,TGTGCCAGCAGCCCAGGGGTTGGCAATCAGCCCCAGCATTTT,TRBV3-1/TRBV3-2,-,TRBJ1-5,-
CASSQVMEGEGEETQYF,TGTGCCAGCAGCCAAGTGATGGAGGGGGAGGGAGAAGAGACCCAGTACTTC,TRBV3-1/TRBV3-2,-,TRBJ2-5,-
CATSDSGTGDEKLFF,TGTGCCACCAGTGATTCCGGGACAGGGGATGAAAAACTGTTTTTT,TRBV24-1,TRBD1,TRBJ1-4,few
CASRDTGYSYEQYF,TGTGCCAGCAGAGATACGGGATACTCCTACGAGCAGTACTTC,TRBV6-5,-,TRBJ2-7,-
CASRAGQVVGGYTF,TGCGCCAGCAGAGCAGGACAGGTTGTAGGTGGCTACACCTTC,TRBV4-1,TRBD1,TRBJ1-2,-
CASSTWTEGNTIYF,TGTGCCAGCAGCACCTGGACAGAAGGAAACACCATATATTTT,TRBV14,-,TRBJ1-3,-
CASSYGTSEQNEQFF,TGCGCCAGCAGCTATGGGACTAGCGAACAAAATGAGCAGTTCTTC,TRBV5-1,TRBD2,TRBJ2-1,-
CASSQVGPGGQPQHF,TGTGCCAGCAGCCAAGTGGGTCCAGGGGGGCAGCCCCAGCATTTT,TRBV28,TRBD1,TRBJ1-5,-
CASSPGRSTSTDTQYF,TGCGCCAGCAGCCCCGGGAGGTCCACTAGCACAGATACGCAGTATTTT,TRBV5-1,TRBD2,TRBJ2-3,-
CASSWNREHTF,TGTGCCAGCAGTTGGAACAGGGAGCACACCTTC,TRBV12-3/TRBV12-4,-,TRBJ1-2,-
CASKFGGTGELFF,TGTGCCAGCAAGTTCGGGGGCACCGGGGAGCTGTTTTTT,TRBV27,-,TRBJ2-2,-
CASSLQVAEAFF,TGTGCCAGCAGCTTACAGGTGGCTGAAGCTTTCTTT,TRBV7-9,-,TRBJ1-1,-
CASSLVFSGRNEQFF,TGTGCCAGCAGCTTAGTGTTTAGCGGGAGAAATGAGCAGTTCTTC,TRBV7-9,TRBD2,TRBJ2-1,once
CASSGDRAQQETQYF,TGTGCCAGCAGCGGCGACAGGGCGCAACAAGAGACCCAGTACTTC,TRBV11-2,TRBD1,TRBJ2-5,-
CASNGDRGGSQPQHF,TGTGCCAGCAATGGGGACAGGGGAGGGAGTCAGCCCCAGCATTTT,TRBV6-5,TRBD1,TRBJ1-5,few
CASSLGVQGGETQYF,TGTGCCAGCAGTTTAGGGGTACAGGGTGGAGAGACCCAGTACTTC,TRBV28,-,TRBJ2-5,once
CASSIATGDQPQHF,TGTGCCAGTAGTATAGCCACAGGGGATCAGCCCCAGCATTTT,TRBV19,TRBD1,TRBJ1-5,-
CAISETAANSPLHF,TGTGCCATCAGTGAGACAGCGGCTAATTCACCCCTCCACTTT,TRBV10-3,-,TRBJ1-6,-
CASTYQGGAGGYTF,TGTGCCAGCACATATCAGGGGGGAGCTGGTGGCTACACCTTC,TRBV7-9,TRBD1,TRBJ1-2,-
CASSLGGQGSANVLTF,TGTGCCAGCAGCTTGGGGGGACAGGGTAGTGCCAACGTCCTGACTTTC,TRBV5-4,TRBD1,TRBJ2-6,-
CASRGATGRGGYTF,TGTGCCAGCAGGGGAGCGACAGGGAGAGGTGGCTACACCTTC,TRBV6-5,TRBD1,TRBJ1-2,-
CASSYVDGDQYF,TGTGCCAGCAGCTACGTGGACGGGGACCAGTACTTC,TRBV7-9,-,TRBJ2-5,-
CASRFQTPLTDSGYTF,TGTGCCAGCAGATTCCAGACTCCACTTACCGACAGTGGCTACACCTTC,TRBV28,-,TRBJ1-2,once